A single sample is the source of the 26 T cell receptor beta chains below, sequenced in a study of memory CD4+ T cells and cytomegalovirus serostatus. Single viable CD3+CD4+CD8-CD45RO+ cells were sorted as the memory CD4+ T cells. Here immunoSEQ multiplex PCR was the method, and the copy in TCRdb shows in-frame clones only, minus some. This table holds tens of thousands of clones, 78% found once. Sequenced sample: memory CD4+ T cells from blood. All receptors derive from an adult in good health and CMV-seronegative.

The rearrangement links TRBV7-3 to TRBJ2-5, with D possibly TRBD2 on 6 matching bases. CDR1 and CDR2 from the germline V gene are SGHTA and FQGTGA. This CDR3 is 14 amino acids long. V dropped 3 bases and J dropped 2 bases, with 10 bases sitting between them. This CDR3 is CASSFPGTQETQYF. In DNA, the CDR3 is TGTGCCAGCAGCTTCCCCGGGACTCAAGAGACCCAGTACTTC.

The chain carries TRBV11-2 and TRBJ1-1, with 8 nucleotides matching TRBD1. The V gene's germline CDR1 is SGHAT and CDR2 FQNNGV. With V trimmed by 5 bases and J by 11 bases, 13 bases remained unmatched. The CDR3 has 14 residues. For the CDR3, the DNA is TGTGCCAGCAGCAACCGGACAGGGAGGGGTCGTGCTTTCTTT. Translating it yields CASSNRTGRGRAFF.

The chain couples TRBV5-1 to TRBJ1-2; weak D call: TRBD1 (5 bases). The CDR3 extends over 14 amino acids. Germline values: CDR1 SGHRS, CDR2 YFSETQ. V shed 1 base and J shed 2 bases, with 9 bases lying between them. The CDR3 nucleotides read TGCGCCAGCAGCTTGCAGGGTTCCAACTATGGCTACACCTTC. This codes for CASSLQGSNYGYTF. Full variable domain (rest looked up from reference TRBV5-1 and TRBJ1-2): KAGVTQTPRYLIKTRGQQVTLSCSPISGHRSVSWYQQTPGQGLQFLFEYFSETQRNKGNFPGRFSGRQFSNSRSEMNVSTLELGDSALYLCASSLQGSNYGYTFGSGTRLTVV.

The chain is built from TRBV2 and TRBJ1-5, with D unresolved. Germline V gene lookup returns CDR1 SNHLY and CDR2 FYNNEI. There are 13 residues in the CDR3. The V gene lost 2 bases and the J gene lost 4 bases, with 6 bases spanning the gap. CDR3 sequence: CASSELGNQPQHF. The CDR3 region has the DNA TGTGCCAGCAGTGAATTAGGGAATCAGCCCCAGCATTTT.

The chain links TRBV30 to TRBJ2-7; possibly TRBD2 for D (6 bases). The ends were cut back, 2 bases at V and 3 bases at J, with 8 bases in the middle. The CDR3 totals 12 residues. Looked up from germline, CDR1 is GTSNPN and CDR2 is SVGIG (reference sequence). For the CDR3, the DNA is TGTGCCTGGAGTAGGGGAGGCTACGAGCAGTACTTC. Residues: CAWSRGGYEQYF.

This chain uses TRBV7-8 with TRBJ1-5; D remains unclear. The germline CDR1 and CDR2 sequences are SGHVS and FQNEAQ. This CDR3 region has 13 residues. Trimming pared 1 base from V and 4 bases from J, leaving 5 bases between. The CDR3 loop is CASSLGPNQPQHF. Here the CDR3 DNA reads TGTGCCAGCAGCTTAGGTCCAAATCAGCCCCAGCATTTT.

V and J are TRBV25-1 and TRBJ2-7; 8 nucleotides align to TRBD1. The V gene's germline CDR1 is MGHDK and CDR2 SYGVNS. With 6 bases clipped from V and 5 bases from J, the junction kept 6 bases outside the gene matches. CDR3 length: 13 amino acids. The CDR3 bases are TGTGCCAGCAGAAAGACAGGGGCAAACGAGCAGTACTTC. Its translation: CASRKTGANEQYF.

The chain joins TRBV6-1 to TRBJ2-7; D possibly uses TRBD1 or TRBD2 (6 bases each). With 0 bases removed from V and 4 bases from J, the gap between germline ends came to 10 bases. Germline V CDR1 and CDR2: MNHNS, SASEGT. The CDR3 has 14 residues. DNA of the CDR3: TGTGCCAGCAGTGAAGCCGGGGGCGAGTACGAGCAGTACTTC. This gives the protein CASSEAGGEYEQYF.

The chain combines TRBV6-6 with TRBJ2-1; 10 bases line up with TRBD1. CDR3 size: 15 residues. Trimming cost V 2 bases and J 5 bases; bases outside gene matches: 3. Germline-derived CDR1 and CDR2 are MNHNY and SVGAGI (reference sequence). The CDR3: CASSYGTGDHNEQFF. CDR3 nucleotides: TGTGCCAGCAGTTACGGGACAGGGGACCACAATGAGCAGTTCTTC.

The chain joins TRBV6-1 to TRBJ2-2; TRBD1 is a possible D gene (8 bases). CDR1 and CDR2 from the germline V gene are MNHNS and SASEGT. This CDR3 spans 14 amino acids. V lost 5 bases, J lost 7 bases, and 14 bases lay in between. CDR3 sequence (DNA): TGTGCCAGCAGTACAGGGGGGGTCGGCGGGGAGCTGTTTTTT. It encodes CASSTGGVGGELFF.

The genes are TRBV4-2 and TRBJ1-4; D gene uncertain. V was pared by 1 base and J by 7 bases, with 13 bases between. CDR1 LGHNA and CDR2 YNFKEQ come from the germline V gene. The CDR3 has 15 residues. The CDR3 nucleotides are TGTGCCAGCAGCCAAGTGGCAGCGGGAGGTGAAAAACTGTTTTTT. It is translated as CASSQVAAGGEKLFF.

Concerning this clone: Germline and junction disagree at one end, which may indicate a read error. The CDR3 is CATLGSGSSSLF. DNA for the CDR3: TGTGCCACCCTGGGGTCGGGGTCATCTTCCCTTTTT. The chain combines TRBV10-3 with TRBJ1-3; D unclear. Germline CDR1 and CDR2: ENHRY and SYGVKD. The CDR3 covers 12 residues.

The chain combines TRBV5-1 with TRBJ2-3; D may be TRBD1 (5 bases). Deletions cut 4 bases from V and 2 bases from J, with 11 bases between. The germline gives CDR1 SGHRS, CDR2 YFSETQ. This CDR3 has 14 amino acids. The CDR3 nucleotides are TGCGCCAGCAGCGGTACAGGATTCACAGATACGCAGTATTTT. It is translated as CASSGTGFTDTQYF.

This clone showed up just a few times. The CDR3: CASSPTPDYGYTF. DNA for the CDR3: TGTGCCAGCAGCCCAACTCCGGACTATGGCTACACCTTC. The chain joins TRBV7-9 to TRBJ1-2; D gene uncertain. Germline CDR1 reads SEHNR; CDR2 reads FQNEAQ (reference sequence). V was pared by 5 bases and J by 3 bases, with 10 bases between. This CDR3 spans 13 amino acids.

The chain combines TRBV7-8 with TRBJ2-5; tentative D call: TRBD1 (6 bases). Per germline, CDR1 SGHVS and CDR2 FQNEAQ. Trimming removed 8 bases at V and 5 bases at J, with 18 bases between. CDR3 length: 14 residues. Here the CDR3 reads CASGPNRVKETQYF. Written as DNA, the CDR3 is TGTGCCAGCGGACCGAACAGGGTGAAGGAGACCCAGTACTTC.

The chain employs TRBV14 and TRBJ1-2; 10 bases match TRBD1. CDR1 is SGHDN and CDR2 is FVKESK in the germline V gene. The CDR3 covers 16 residues. With V trimmed by 1 base and J by 7 bases, 9 bases remained unmatched. Written as DNA, the CDR3 is TGTGCCAGCAGCCAAGTTGCCGGGACAGGGGAAGGTGGCTACACCTTC. This gives the protein CASSQVAGTGEGGYTF.

The rearrangement joins TRBV4-3 to TRBJ2-3, with a possible D match to TRBD2 (6 bases). The germline V and J ends were trimmed by 0 bases and 6 bases, with 13 bases remaining between them. The germline gives CDR1 LGHNA, CDR2 YSLEER. CDR3 length equals 15 residues. The CDR3 is CASSQEGGLGDTQYF. The CDR3 nucleotides are TGCGCCAGCAGCCAAGAGGGGGGACTCGGCGATACGCAGTATTTT.

V usage is TRBV27 and J usage is TRBJ1-2; D is undetermined. Germline CDR1 MNHEY, CDR2 SMNVEV (reference sequence). The V end lost 6 bases, the J end lost 8 bases, and 22 bases lay between the germline ends. This CDR3 region has 15 residues. The CDR3 coding sequence is TGTGCCAGCAGATATGACATCACGACCTGGGCGGGCTACACCTTC. Protein sequence: CASRYDITTWAGYTF.

The chain employs TRBV6-4 and TRBJ2-1; TRBD2 matches at 12 bases. CDR1 is MRHNA, CDR2 SNTAGT, per germline. The CDR3 is 15 amino acids. The V gene end was trimmed by 4 bases and the J gene end by 9 bases; junction bases not matched to a gene: 7. The CDR3 spells CASSVLAGGPGEQFF. The CDR3 DNA sequence: TGTGCCAGCAGTGTCCTAGCGGGGGGGCCTGGTGAGCAGTTCTTC.

This clone is deemed medium-sized. CDR3 bases: TGTGCCACCAGCGGGGGAGATGGAAACACTGAAGCTTTCTTT. Translation: CATSGGDGNTEAFF. The J gene is TRBJ1-1, the V gene TRBV15; tentative D call: TRBD1 (5 bases). The V and J ends lost 5 bases and 2 bases respectively, with 12 bases between them. CDR3 length equals 14 residues. Germline-derived CDR1 and CDR2 are LNHNV and YYDKDF (reference sequence). Using reference TRBV15 and TRBJ1-1 for the parts outside the CDR3, the full variable domain is DAMVIQNPRYQVTQFGKPVTLSCSQTLNHNVMYWYQQKSSQAPKLLFHYYDKDFNNEADTPDNFQSRRPNTSFCFLDIRSPGLGDTAMYLCATSGGDGNTEAFFGQGTRLTVV.

V and J are TRBV5-4 and TRBJ2-5, with a weak D call TRBD2 (6 bases). The V and J ends lost 1 base and 4 bases respectively, with 8 bases between them. The CDR3 loop spans 13 amino acids. Looked up from germline, CDR1 is SGHNT and CDR2 is YYREEE (reference sequence). As DNA, the CDR3 is TGTGCCAGCAGCTTGTTCGGGGGAGAGACCCAGTACTTC. This encodes CASSLFGGETQYF. Full variable domain (outside the CDR3, taken from reference TRBV5-4 and TRBJ2-5): ETGVTQSPTHLIKTRGQQVTLRCSSQSGHNTVSWYQQALGQGPQFIFQYYREEENGRGNFPPRFSGLQFPNYSSELNVNALELDDSALYLCASSLFGGETQYFGPGTRLLVL.

The V call is TRBV7-6, the J call TRBJ1-1; tentative D call: TRBD1 (6 bases). Germline V lookup: CDR1 SGHVS, CDR2 FNYEAQ. Deletions cut 4 bases from V and 3 bases from J, with 9 bases between. The CDR3 extends over 13 amino acids. CDR3 sequence (DNA): TGTGCCAGCAGCTCCCGGACAGACACTGAAGCTTTCTTT. It yields the protein CASSSRTDTEAFF.

This rearrangement joins TRBV6-4 to TRBJ1-6; tentatively, D is TRBD1 (5 bases). This CDR3 has 14 amino acids. Germline V CDR1 and CDR2: MRHNA, SNTAGT. Trimming removed 4 bases at V and 9 bases at J, with 13 bases between. CDR3 nucleotides: TGTGCCAGCAGTGTGGGGCGGATAGGTTCACCCCTCCACTTT. Translated, it gives CASSVGRIGSPLHF.

The chain uses TRBV12-1 and TRBJ1-3; the D call of TRBD1 is as the table states it, not checked on the DNA. TRBV12-1 is a pseudogene. The CDR3 has 17 residues. CDR3 region: CASSLYPDRLSGNTIYF. The CDR3 DNA reads TGTGCCAGCAGCTTATACCCTGACAGGCTCTCTGGAAACACCATATATTTT.

The chain couples TRBV28 to TRBJ1-2; D not certain. The CDR3 sequence is 13 residues long. Germline V gene data show CDR1 as MDHEN and CDR2 as SYDVKM. V was pared by 2 bases and J by 7 bases, with 11 bases between. CDR3 in amino acids: CASSLLGPSGYTF. CDR3 DNA sequence: TGTGCCAGCAGTTTACTGGGTCCGAGTGGCTACACCTTC.

This chain links TRBV4-3 with TRBJ1-1, with TRBD1 as a possible D gene (6 bases). Trimming cost V 1 base and J 1 base, with 19 bases left between them. Germline values: CDR1 LGHNA, CDR2 YSLEER. The CDR3 sequence is 18 residues long. The CDR3 loop reads CASSQVAFFGQSNTEAFF. CDR3 DNA: TGCGCCAGCAGCCAAGTGGCTTTTTTTGGACAGTCGAACACTGAAGCTTTCTTT.